Presented here are 31 T cell receptor beta chains from one specimen sequenced in a study of cytomegalovirus exposure and HLA in healthy donors. TCRdb's table, derived via immunoSEQ multiplex PCR, lists solely in-frame clones and lacks some. The data show tens of thousands of clones, roughly 92% seen once. Material for sequencing was PBMCs. All receptors derive from a woman aged 25-40 years in good health and CMV-seropositive.

V and J are TRBV19 and TRBJ2-4; 7 bases match TRBD1. The CDR3 has 17 amino acids. Germline V CDR1 and CDR2: LNHDA, SQIVND (reference sequence). V was clipped by 5 bases and J by 1 base; unmatched bases: 11. CDR3 sequence: CASSSDQGVGAKNIQYF. CDR3 DNA: TGTGCCAGTAGTTCCGATCAGGGGGTTGGGGCCAAAAACATTCAGTACTTC.

Here the CDR3 reads CASSQSGPGETQYF. CDR3 in DNA: TGCGCCAGCAGCCAAAGCGGTCCCGGGGAGACCCAGTACTTC. V usage is TRBV4-3 and J usage is TRBJ2-5; tentative D call: TRBD2 (5 bases). Trimming left V 2 bases short and J 5 bases short, with 12 bases between. The V gene's germline CDR1 is LGHNA and CDR2 YSLEER. The CDR3 length is 14 residues.

This chain joins TRBV7-8 and TRBJ1-1; weak D call: TRBD1 (5 bases). This CDR3 is 15 amino acids long. The V end was cut by 7 bases, the J end by 1 base, with 16 bases between. Germline values: CDR1 SGHVS, CDR2 FQNEAQ. CDR3: CASNRGGVGNTEAFF. The CDR3 DNA follows: TGTGCCAGCAATAGGGGTGGGGTAGGGAACACTGAAGCTTTCTTT.

The rearrangement uses TRBV6-6 and TRBJ2-7, with D possibly TRBD2 on 6 matching bases. Germline loops: CDR1 MNHNY, CDR2 SVGAGI (reference sequence). V lost 9 bases, J lost 7 bases, and 25 bases lay in between. The CDR3 sequence is 15 residues long. The CDR3 DNA reads as TGTGCCAGTAGAGATTCCGGGAGATCAGGCTTGGAGCAGTACTTC. As protein: CASRDSGRSGLEQYF.

V and J are TRBV30 and TRBJ1-3; TRBD1 matches 8 bases. Germline loops: CDR1 GTSNPN, CDR2 SVGIG (reference sequence). The J segment lost 1 base and the V segment lost 3 bases, leaving 5 bases of the junction unmatched. The CDR3 spans 15 residues. CDR3 in amino acids: CAWSRQGPSGNTIYF. The CDR3 bases are TGTGCCTGGAGCCGACAGGGGCCTTCTGGAAACACCATATATTTT.

The chain uses TRBV28 and TRBJ2-1; 9 positions match TRBD2. V shed 2 bases, J shed 4 bases, and the junction held 3 bases outside the gene matches. Germline V gives CDR1 MDHEN, CDR2 SYDVKM. CDR3 length: 15 residues. CDR3 sequence (DNA): TGTGCCAGCAGTTTACTAGCGGGGTCTTACAATGAGCAGTTCTTC. Translating gives CASSLLAGSYNEQFF.

This rearrangement joins TRBV5-5 to TRBJ2-1; D is unresolved. This CDR3 has 15 residues. The V and J ends lost 1 base and 4 bases respectively, with 12 bases between them. CDR1 is SGHKS, CDR2 YYEKEE, per germline (reference sequence). CDR3 DNA sequence: TGTGCCAGCAGCTTGCGCTACCAACAGTACAATGAGCAGTTCTTC. This gives the protein CASSLRYQQYNEQFF.

The rearrangement links TRBV9 to TRBJ2-2, with TRBD1 as a possible D gene (6 bases). The CDR3 totals 15 residues. Germline V lookup: CDR1 SGDLS, CDR2 YYNGEE. Trimming removed 0 bases from V and 7 bases from J, with 13 bases in between. CDR3 region: CASSVDGTYIGELFF. The CDR3 bases are TGTGCCAGCAGCGTAGATGGGACATATATCGGGGAGCTGTTTTTT. The full variable domain, rest sourced from reference TRBV9 and TRBJ2-2, is DSGVTQTPKHLITATGQRVTLRCSPRSGDLSVYWYQQSLDQGLQFLIQYYNGEERAKGNILERFSAQQFPDLHSELNLSSLELGDSALYFCASSVDGTYIGELFFGEGSRLTVL.

The chain carries TRBV2 and TRBJ2-1, with 11 bases aligning to TRBD2. The CDR3 totals 13 residues. The J segment lost 14 bases and the V segment lost 2 bases, leaving 5 bases of the junction unmatched. CDR1 is SNHLY, CDR2 FYNNEI, per germline. CDR3 nucleotide sequence: TGTGCCAGCAGTGAAATTCGACTAGCGGGAAAGTTCTTC. It encodes CASSEIRLAGKFF.

This sequence joins TRBV19 and TRBJ1-1, with 7 bases lining up with TRBD1. The CDR3 covers 11 residues. J was trimmed by 11 bases and V by 8 bases; bases with no gene match: 8. The germline gives CDR1 LNHDA, CDR2 SQIVND (reference sequence). The CDR3 bases are TGTGCCAGTTCCGACAGGGCCTTGGCTTTCTTT. Its protein is CASSDRALAFF.

The rearrangement links TRBV14 to TRBJ2-7; 11 bases align to TRBD1. Germline V lookup: CDR1 SGHDN, CDR2 FVKESK. CDR3 length: 14 residues. The J segment lost 2 bases and the V segment lost 4 bases, leaving 1 base of the junction unmatched. The CDR3 protein is CASSLGQGAYEQYF. As DNA, the CDR3 is TGTGCCAGCAGCCTGGGACAGGGGGCCTACGAGCAGTACTTC.

V and J are TRBV25-1 and TRBJ2-7; TRBD1 matches 10 bases. Germline V lookup: CDR1 MGHDK, CDR2 SYGVNS. The CDR3 has 13 residues. Trimming cost V 6 bases and J 8 bases; bases outside gene matches: 7. CDR3 sequence (DNA): TGTGCCAGCAGCCCGGGACAGGGGAGGAAGCAGTACTTC. Protein sequence: CASSPGQGRKQYF.

The V gene is TRBV6-5, the J gene TRBJ2-7; 9 positions agree with TRBD1. V gave up 2 bases and J gave up 2 bases; unmatched junction bases: 4. Per germline, CDR1 MNHEY and CDR2 SVGAGI. This CDR3 has 15 amino acids. This chain's CDR3 is CASSYGGQGAYEQYF. The CDR3 DNA follows: TGTGCCAGCAGTTACGGGGGACAGGGAGCCTACGAGCAGTACTTC.

The CDR3 protein is CATKGQQNTEAFF. The CDR3 DNA reads TGTGCCACCAAGGGACAGCAGAACACTGAAGCTTTCTTT. The chain employs TRBV28 and TRBJ1-1, with 7 nucleotides matching TRBD1. The V and J ends lost 10 bases and 1 base, in that order; junction bases with no gene match: 6. This CDR3 is built from 13 residues. Looked up from germline, CDR1 is MDHEN and CDR2 is SYDVKM. The variable domain in full, with the rest retrieved from reference TRBV28 and TRBJ1-1, is DVKVTQSSRYLVKRTGEKVFLECVQDMDHENMFWYRQDPGLGLRLIYFSYDVKMKEKGDIPEGYSVSREKKERFSLILESASTNQTSMYLCATKGQQNTEAFFGQGTRLTVV.

This sequence joins TRBV27 and TRBJ2-1; D gene unclear. Germline V CDR1 and CDR2: MNHEY, SMNVEV (reference sequence). Trimming removed 6 bases at V and 6 bases at J, with 6 bases between. CDR3 length: 11 residues. The chain's CDR3 is CASSRSNEQFF. The CDR3, as DNA: TGTGCCAGCAGCAGGTCCAATGAGCAGTTCTTC.

The rearrangement joins TRBV18 to TRBJ1-1, with 7 bases lining up with TRBD1. V dropped 4 bases and J dropped 6; count of bases not matched to a gene: 5. Germline-derived CDR1 and CDR2 are KGHSH and LQKENI. The CDR3 runs to 13 residues. This chain's CDR3 is CASSHDREAEAFF. The CDR3 DNA reads TGTGCCAGCTCACACGACAGGGAGGCTGAAGCTTTCTTT.

This chain's CDR3 is CASSRRTSGRVSRDTQYF. CDR3 nucleotide sequence: TGTGCCAGCAGCCGGAGGACTAGCGGGAGGGTATCTAGAGATACGCAGTATTTT. The V and J genes are TRBV7-2 and TRBJ2-3, with 15 bases aligning to TRBD2. Trimming removed 5 bases from V and 5 bases from J; junction bases left unmatched: 11. The length of the CDR3 is 18 residues. Germline assignment: CDR1 SGHTA and CDR2 FQGNSA.

The chain couples TRBV7-2 to TRBJ2-7, with D perhaps TRBD2 (6 bases). The germline CDR1 and CDR2 sequences are SGHTA and FQGNSA. V lost 3 bases to trimming and J lost 3 bases, with 18 bases between them. This CDR3 is built from 16 residues. The CDR3 DNA sequence: TGTGCCAGCAGCTTTACCGCCGGGACTGTCAACTACGAGCAGTACTTC. It yields the protein CASSFTAGTVNYEQYF.

The chain carries TRBV4-3 and TRBJ2-2, with TRBD2 matching over 11 bases. Trimming cost V 0 bases and J 6 bases; bases outside gene matches: 12. The CDR3 totals 19 residues. Germline loops: CDR1 LGHNA, CDR2 YSLEER. Here the CDR3 reads CASSQDPPIDSGRAGELFF. The CDR3 region has the DNA TGCGCCAGCAGCCAAGATCCCCCCATTGATAGCGGGAGGGCCGGGGAGCTGTTTTTT.

This chain links TRBV27 with TRBJ1-1; 7 nucleotides line up with TRBD1. The trim removed 5 bases at V and 7 bases at J, leaving 13 bases unmatched. The CDR3 sequence is 15 residues long. The germline V gene has CDR1 MNHEY and CDR2 SMNVEV (reference sequence). The CDR3 is CASSRNLRDSSEAFF. In DNA form, the CDR3 reads TGTGCCAGCAGTCGAAACCTCCGGGACAGCAGTGAAGCTTTCTTT.

The count of this clone is one. The chain recombines TRBV25-1 with TRBJ1-4; tentatively, D is TRBD1 (6 bases). V shed 3 bases and J shed 5 bases, with 19 bases lying between them. CDR1 MGHDK and CDR2 SYGVNS come from the germline V gene. The CDR3 is made up of 17 amino acids. The DNA for the CDR3 is TGTGCCAGCAGTGACCTACGGCGGGGGGGCCCCAATGAAAAACTGTTTTTT. Its translation: CASSDLRRGGPNEKLFF.

The rearrangement links TRBV21-1 to TRBJ2-3; TRBD2, the table's D call, was not compared with the DNA. TRBV21-1 is reported as a pseudogene. The CDR3 spans 16 residues. The CDR3 DNA follows: TGTGCCAGCAGCCACGGGACTAGCGGGAGGACAGATACGCAGTATTTT. Amino acids: CASSHGTSGRTDTQYF.

J is TRBJ1-5 and V is TRBV30; TRBD1 might be the D (5 bases). The CDR3 contains 13 residues. CDR1 is GTSNPN, CDR2 SVGIG, per germline (reference sequence). Trimming left V 4 bases short and J 4 bases short, with 11 bases between. The chain's CDR3 is CAWKGFENQPQHF. The CDR3, as DNA: TGTGCCTGGAAGGGGTTTGAGAATCAGCCCCAGCATTTT. Full variable domain (rest looked up from reference TRBV30 and TRBJ1-5): SQTIHQWPATLVQPVGSPLSLECTVEGTSNPNLYWYRQAAGRGLQLLFYSVGIGQISSEVPQNLSASRPQDRQFILSSKKLLLSDSGFYLCAWKGFENQPQHFGDGTRLSIL.

This chain links TRBV7-7 with TRBJ2-1; D unresolved. Trimming took off 5 bases at V and 5 bases at J, with 10 bases between the two ends. The germline V gene has CDR1 SSHAT and CDR2 FNYEAQ (reference sequence). The CDR3 extends over 13 amino acids. CDR3 in DNA: TGTGCCAGCAGCCTCACTGAGCACAATGAGCAGTTCTTC. It specifies CASSLTEHNEQFF.

This chain joins TRBV5-5 and TRBJ1-1; D is possibly TRBD1 (5 bases). The CDR3 length is 16 residues. The V gene lost 0 bases and the J gene lost 1 base, with 13 bases spanning the gap. CDR1 is SGHKS and CDR2 is YYEKEE in the germline V gene (reference sequence). CDR3 nucleotide sequence: TGTGCCAGCAGCTTGGGCCCAGGGCGAGAGAACACTGAAGCTTTCTTT. This sequence encodes CASSLGPGRENTEAFF.

In its sample, this clone was seen a few times. This chain uses TRBV7-2 with TRBJ2-5; 8 bases map to TRBD2. V lost 2 bases, J lost 5 bases, and 7 bases stayed unmatched. There are 15 residues in the CDR3. CDR1 and CDR2 (germline): SGHTA, FQGNSA. DNA of the CDR3: TGTGCCAGCAGCTTATTAGGCGCGGGGGGTGAGACCCAGTACTTC. Translation gives CASSLLGAGGETQYF. The full variable domain, rest sourced from reference TRBV7-2 and TRBJ2-5, is GAGVSQSPSNKVTEKGKDVELRCDPISGHTALYWYRQSLGQGLEFLIYFQGNSAPDKSGLPSDRFSAERTGGSVSTLTIQRTQQEDSAVYLCASSLLGAGGETQYFGPGTRLLVL.

CDR3 loop: CASSSREHHYGYTF. The DNA for the CDR3 is TGTGCCAGCAGTTCCCGGGAGCACCACTATGGCTACACCTTC. This chain connects TRBV28 to TRBJ1-2; D gene ambiguous. Trimming left V 4 bases short and J 3 bases short, with 12 bases between. CDR3 length: 14 residues. From germline, CDR1 is MDHEN and CDR2 SYDVKM.

The rearrangement uses TRBV4-3 and TRBJ1-2, with 8 bases aligning to TRBD1. The ends lost 5 bases at V and 3 bases at J; junction bases unmatched: 11. This CDR3 comprises 16 residues. The germline CDR1 and CDR2 sequences are LGHNA and YSLEER. The CDR3 region has the DNA TGCGCCAGCAGCTTGATTGGACAGGGTGTAGACTATGGCTACACCTTC. This encodes CASSLIGQGVDYGYTF.

This chain links TRBV11-1 with TRBJ1-2, with unresolved D. V was pared by 1 base and J by 4 bases, with 13 bases between. The CDR3 is made up of 15 amino acids. From germline, CDR1 is SGHAT and CDR2 FQDESV (reference sequence). CDR3 sequence reads: CASSLGPLSSYGYTF. The DNA of the CDR3 is TGTGCCAGCAGCTTAGGTCCGCTCTCTAGCTATGGCTACACCTTC.

This chain joins TRBV6-5 and TRBJ2-7; D might be TRBD2 (6 bases). The CDR3 length is 16 residues. Trimming removed 0 bases at V and 1 base at J, with 13 bases between. Germline V CDR1 and CDR2: MNHEY, SVGAGI. The CDR3 reads CASSYSWEESSYEQYF. Here the CDR3 DNA reads TGTGCCAGCAGTTACTCCTGGGAGGAGAGTTCCTACGAGCAGTACTTC.

This chain uses TRBV5-1 with TRBJ2-1; the D is unclear. CDR1 and CDR2 (germline): SGHRS, YFSETQ. The CDR3 totals 16 residues. The germline V and J ends were trimmed by 0 bases and 0 bases, with 10 bases remaining between them. The CDR3, as DNA: TGCGCCAGCAGCTTGGGACAACCGAGCTCCTACAATGAGCAGTTCTTC. Translation gives CASSLGQPSSYNEQFF.